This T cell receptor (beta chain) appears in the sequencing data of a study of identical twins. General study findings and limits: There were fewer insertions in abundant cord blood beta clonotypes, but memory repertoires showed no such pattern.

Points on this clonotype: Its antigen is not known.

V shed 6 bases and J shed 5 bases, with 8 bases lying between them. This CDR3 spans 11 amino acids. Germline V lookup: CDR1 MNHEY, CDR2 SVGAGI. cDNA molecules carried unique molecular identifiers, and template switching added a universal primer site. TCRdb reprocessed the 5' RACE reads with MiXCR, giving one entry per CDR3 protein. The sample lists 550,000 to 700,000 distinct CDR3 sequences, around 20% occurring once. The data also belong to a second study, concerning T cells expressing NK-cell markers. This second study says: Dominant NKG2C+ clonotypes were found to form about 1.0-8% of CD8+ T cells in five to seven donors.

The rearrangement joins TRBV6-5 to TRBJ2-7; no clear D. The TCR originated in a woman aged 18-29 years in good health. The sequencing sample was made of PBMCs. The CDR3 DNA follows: TGTGCCAGCAGATCTTACCACGAGCAGTACTTC. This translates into CASRSYHEQYF.